One T cell receptor beta chain is described in this entry. Its specificity is not known. Libraries were prepared by immunoSEQ multiplex PCR; TCRdb keeps only in-frame clonotypes and omits some of them. Among 90,000 to 100,000 clones listed, about 88% were seen once. This specimen belongs to a study of T cell responses to AZD1222 COVID-19 vaccine. The overall study: Second-dose intervals near 4 or 12 weeks were combined. The study's findings and limits: Spike-specific TCR breadth and depth were elevated following two AZD1222 doses. Vaccine-related CD4 TCRs covered spike, predominating at 160-218 and 743-854.

V lost 2 bases, J lost 5 bases, and 10 bases lay in between. CDR3 length equals 13 residues. From germline, CDR1 is SEHNR and CDR2 FQNEAQ (reference sequence). This TCR was recovered from an adult in good health. The chain links TRBV7-9 to TRBJ2-7; D gene uncertain. The specimen comprised peripheral blood, sampled on day 0 of AZD1222 vaccination. CDR3 nucleotides: TGTGCCAGCAGCTTAAGGGTTTCCAACGAGCAGTACTTC. It translates to CASSLRVSNEQYF. Together with reference TRBV7-9 and TRBJ2-7, the CDR3 gives the full variable domain: DTGVSQNPRHKITKRGQNVTFRCDPISEHNRLYWYRQTLGQGPEFLTYFQNEAQLEKSRLLSDRFSAERPKGSFSTLEIQRTEQGDSAMYLCASSLRVSNEQYFGPGTRLTVT.